What follows describes a single TCR beta chain. What it binds is unknown. The CDR3 is 14 amino acids. The V gene's germline CDR1 is MDHEN and CDR2 SYDVKM. V lost 7 bases, J lost 5 bases, and 14 bases lay in between. TCRdb's copy holds only in-frame clones and misses some; the assay was immunoSEQ multiplex PCR. The sample consists of 2 million to 3 million clones, 80% to 95% of them appearing once. These data belong to a study of shared clonotypes between healthy human individuals. Study-wide context: Each donor contributed plates that comprised three CD4 naive, three CD4 memory, two CD8 naive and one CD8 memory. Findings and limits, study-wide: With a handful of donors compared, approximately 5.5% of naive CD4 clonotypes were shared.

Sequenced material: naive CD4+ T cells from PBMCs. Specified subset: CD45RA+ positively selected. This rearrangement joins TRBV28 to TRBJ2-2; possibly TRBD2 for D (6 bases). The source of this sequence is a man younger than 35 in good health. Some clones in this sample may be carry-over from other donors' samples. CDR3 sequence: CASMRDLRTGELFF. CDR3 DNA: TGTGCCAGCATGCGGGACTTGAGAACCGGGGAGCTGTTTTTT. The whole variable domain, remainder taken from reference TRBV28 and TRBJ2-2, is DVKVTQSSRYLVKRTGEKVFLECVQDMDHENMFWYRQDPGLGLRLIYFSYDVKMKEKGDIPEGYSVSREKKERFSLILESASTNQTSMYLCASMRDLRTGELFFGEGSRLTVL.